This is a list of T cell receptor beta chains from one sample in a study of control samples from healthy donors and cancer patients. The table came from immunoSEQ multiplex PCR; TCRdb's copy has only in-frame clones and leaves some out. The top ten hold approximately 6.3% of the sample, which has under 450,000 clones, over 75% seen once. The sequenced material came from PBMCs. These receptors originate from a man aged 35 to 55 with head and neck cancer. CDR3s include the opening cysteine and the closing phenylalanine or tryptophan. The D gene is left open where the match is weak. Size tells how often a clone was seen (once, few, many) or the class of an expanded clone, and some rows leave it out.

len: 15; abundance: NA; d_gene: TRBD1; j_gene: TRBJ2-1; v_gene: TRBV7-2; CDR3nt: TGTGCCAGCAGCTTGCGACAGGGGGAAAACAATGAGCAGTTCTTC; CDR3aa: CASSLRQGENNEQFF
len: 16; abundance: NA; d_gene: NA; j_gene: TRBJ2-5; v_gene: TRBV5-1; CDR3nt: TGCGCCAGCAGCTTGGAATTGAGCACAGGGTTGGAGACCCAGTACTTC; CDR3aa: CASSLELSTGLETQYF
len: 15; abundance: NA; d_gene: TRBD2; j_gene: TRBJ2-1; v_gene: TRBV3-1/TRBV3-2; CDR3nt: TGTGCCAGCAGCCAAGAGGCACTAGCGGGAAGTGAGCAGTTCTTC; CDR3aa: CASSQEALAGSEQFF
len: 14; abundance: NA; d_gene: NA; j_gene: TRBJ1-5; v_gene: TRBV7-2; CDR3nt: TGTGCCAGCAGCTTAAGTCAGGGGTATCAGCCCCAGCATTTT; CDR3aa: CASSLSQGYQPQHF
len: 10; abundance: NA; d_gene: NA; j_gene: TRBJ1-2; v_gene: TRBV20-1; CDR3nt: TGCAGTGCCCTCAGGGATGGCTACACCTTC; CDR3aa: CSALRDGYTF
len: 14; abundance: NA; d_gene: TRBD1; j_gene: TRBJ2-7; v_gene: TRBV7-2; CDR3nt: TGTGCCAGCAGCTGGGGACAGGGTATGGGCGAGCAGTACTTC; CDR3aa: CASSWGQGMGEQYF
len: 18; abundance: NA; d_gene: TRBD1; j_gene: TRBJ2-6; v_gene: TRBV6-2/TRBV6-3; CDR3nt: TGTGCCAGCAGTTACGGAGAGTTCAGGGGGCGAGGGGCCAACGTCCTGACTTTC; CDR3aa: CASSYGEFRGRGANVLTF
len: 14; abundance: few; d_gene: NA; j_gene: TRBJ1-1; v_gene: TRBV4-3; CDR3nt: TGCGCCAGCAGCCAAGGTGGGGGCCGGACTGAAGCTTTCTTT; CDR3aa: CASSQGGGRTEAFF
len: 13; abundance: NA; d_gene: NA; j_gene: TRBJ1-2; v_gene: TRBV28; CDR3nt: TGTGCCAGCAGTTTAGGGCCTTTCTATGGCTACACCTTC; CDR3aa: CASSLGPFYGYTF
len: 17; abundance: NA; d_gene: TRBD1; j_gene: TRBJ2-6; v_gene: TRBV5-4; CDR3nt: TGTGCCAGCAGCTTAACAGGGGGCACATCTGGGGCCAACGTCCTGACTTTC; CDR3aa: CASSLTGGTSGANVLTF
len: 16; abundance: NA; d_gene: TRBD2; j_gene: TRBJ2-1; v_gene: TRBV5-6; CDR3nt: TGTGCCAGCAGCGCTACCGGGACTAGATCCTTAGGCGAGCAGTTCTTC; CDR3aa: CASSATGTRSLGEQFF
len: 13; abundance: NA; d_gene: NA; j_gene: TRBJ1-2; v_gene: TRBV19; CDR3nt: TGTGCCAGTAGTCTAGACCCTTCGGGTGGCTACACCTTC; CDR3aa: CASSLDPSGGYTF
len: 15; abundance: NA; d_gene: NA; j_gene: TRBJ2-1; v_gene: TRBV5-1; CDR3nt: TGCGCCAGCAGCTTGGCTCCAGGGAAAGGGGATGAGCAGTTCTTC; CDR3aa: CASSLAPGKGDEQFF
len: 15; abundance: once; d_gene: TRBD2; j_gene: TRBJ2-7; v_gene: TRBV10-3; CDR3nt: TGTGCCATCAGTGGAACTAGCGGGGCCTTTTACGAGCAGTACTTC; CDR3aa: CAISGTSGAFYEQYF
len: 14; abundance: once; d_gene: NA; j_gene: TRBJ2-1; v_gene: TRBV27; CDR3nt: TGTGCCAGCAGTCCCTCAAGCTCCTACAATGAGCAGTTCTTC; CDR3aa: CASSPSSSYNEQFF
len: 21; abundance: NA; d_gene: TRBD1; j_gene: TRBJ2-7; v_gene: TRBV30; CDR3nt: TGTGCCTGGAGCCCGCTGGTGGGGACAGGGGACTACCCGACTCGGCTTTACGAGCAGTACTTC; CDR3aa: CAWSPLVGTGDYPTRLYEQYF
len: 18; abundance: NA; d_gene: TRBD2; j_gene: TRBJ2-1; v_gene: TRBV7-9; CDR3nt: TGTGCCAGCAGCTTAGGACCTTTTTTAGCGGGGAGAAACAATGAGCAGTTCTTC; CDR3aa: CASSLGPFLAGRNNEQFF
len: 14; abundance: NA; d_gene: NA; j_gene: TRBJ2-2; v_gene: TRBV3-1/TRBV3-2; CDR3nt: TGTGCCAGCAGCGGGACTGTGAACACCGGGGAGCTGTTTTTT; CDR3aa: CASSGTVNTGELFF
len: 17; abundance: NA; d_gene: TRBD1; j_gene: TRBJ2-7; v_gene: TRBV4-3; CDR3nt: TGCGCCAGCAGCCAAGATCTCCCCTCAACAGGGGGCTACGAGCAGTACTTC; CDR3aa: CASSQDLPSTGGYEQYF
len: 13; abundance: NA; d_gene: NA; j_gene: TRBJ1-2; v_gene: TRBV30; CDR3nt: TGTGCCTGGAGTGAAAACAGAAACTATGGCTACACCTTC; CDR3aa: CAWSENRNYGYTF
len: 16; abundance: NA; d_gene: NA; j_gene: TRBJ2-7; v_gene: TRBV6-6; CDR3nt: TGTGCCAGCAGTTACTCTCCTAGCGAAGGCTCCTACGAGCAGTACTTC; CDR3aa: CASSYSPSEGSYEQYF
len: 13; abundance: NA; d_gene: NA; j_gene: TRBJ1-1; v_gene: TRBV11-1; CDR3nt: TGTGCCAGCAGCTGGGGTAGGGGCACTGAAGCTTTCTTT; CDR3aa: CASSWGRGTEAFF
len: 12; abundance: NA; d_gene: TRBD1; j_gene: TRBJ1-2; v_gene: TRBV28; CDR3nt: TGTGCCAGCAGTTCCGACAGGGTTGGCTACACCTTC; CDR3aa: CASSSDRVGYTF
len: 13; abundance: NA; d_gene: NA; j_gene: TRBJ1-1; v_gene: TRBV30; CDR3nt: TGTGCCTGGAGGGACCGGGACGGTCCTGAAGCTTTCTTT; CDR3aa: CAWRDRDGPEAFF
len: 13; abundance: NA; d_gene: NA; j_gene: TRBJ1-1; v_gene: TRBV7-9; CDR3nt: TGTGCCAGCAGCACCCCGTTACATTCTGAAGCTTTCTTT; CDR3aa: CASSTPLHSEAFF
len: 16; abundance: NA; d_gene: TRBD2; j_gene: TRBJ2-5; v_gene: TRBV6-2/TRBV6-3; CDR3nt: TGTGCCAGCAGTCGGCGACTAGCGGGGGAAACCTTGGCCCAGTACTTC; CDR3aa: CASSRRLAGETLAQYF
len: 17; abundance: NA; d_gene: NA; j_gene: TRBJ2-4; v_gene: TRBV30; CDR3nt: TGTGCCTGGAGTGTACCAGAGGGGAGTGGAGCCAAAAACATTCAGTACTTC; CDR3aa: CAWSVPEGSGAKNIQYF
len: 14; abundance: NA; d_gene: NA; j_gene: TRBJ2-2; v_gene: TRBV27; CDR3nt: TGTGCCAGCAGTTATACTAGAGGGACCGGGGAGCTGTTTTTT; CDR3aa: CASSYTRGTGELFF
len: 16; abundance: NA; d_gene: TRBD2; j_gene: TRBJ2-1; v_gene: TRBV7-3; CDR3nt: TGTGCCAGCAGCTTAACCCGGGAGGTACCCCCGGATGAGCAGTTCTTC; CDR3aa: CASSLTREVPPDEQFF
len: 14; abundance: NA; d_gene: NA; j_gene: TRBJ1-5; v_gene: TRBV10-3; CDR3nt: TGTGCCATCAGTGAGAGAGGACAGAATCAGCCCCAGCATTTT; CDR3aa: CAISERGQNQPQHF